This T cell receptor (beta chain) is from a study of T cells in localized non-small cell lung cancer. Study conclusions and caveats: Adjacent uninvolved lung tissue had the highest T cell clonality, exceeding tumor.

CDR1 and CDR2 (germline): SGHNT, YENEEA. The CDR3 totals 15 residues. V was trimmed by 1 base and J by 2 bases, leaving 12 bases between them. Clones were read by immunoSEQ multiplex PCR, and TCRdb kept only the in-frame ones, dropping some. The table records roughly 50,000 clones, 91% of them present only once. As regards this clone: Antigen: not known.

The input for sequencing was peripheral blood, taken before any cancer treatment. The chain has TRBV11-3 and TRBJ2-7; no firm D call. The receptor was derived from a man aged 40 to 70 with stage I lung adenocarcinoma. The CDR3 protein is CASSLGLRRAYEQYF. The CDR3 DNA follows: TGTGCCAGCAGCTTAGGCCTTAGAAGGGCCTACGAGCAGTACTTC. Drawing the rest from reference TRBV11-3 and TRBJ2-7, the complete variable domain is EAGVVQSPRYKIIEKKQPVAFWCNPISGHNTLYWYLQNLGQGPELLIRYENEEAVDDSQLPKDRFSAERLKGVDSTLKIQPAELGDSAVYLCASSLGLRRAYEQYFGPGTRLTVT.